This T cell receptor beta chain was obtained from a study of glioma-infiltrating T cells after dendritic cell vaccination (dated by TCRdb to about 2016). About the investigation overall: Of the 15 or so glioblastoma patients in the cohort, all drawn from Phase I and II dendritic cell vaccination trials, 9 were newly diagnosed and 6 had recurrent disease. Patients received autologous tumor lysate-pulsed dendritic cell vaccination between about 2002 and 2013. The vaccine consisted of monocyte-derived dendritic cells cultured about 7 days with IL-4 and GM-CSF, then pulsed overnight with autologous tumor lysate. Three intradermal dendritic cell vaccine injections were administered to patients at biweekly intervals in the arm below the axilla. Deep sequencing of TCR beta CDR3 regions was used to quantify tumor-infiltrating lymphocyte content and compare tumor and blood repertoires in dendritic cell-vaccinated glioblastoma patients. TCR sequencing metrics, including TIL content and tumor-blood repertoire overlap, were correlated with survival after dendritic cell vaccination. The research as a whole found: No direct relationship between TCR clonality and survival was found, suggesting a diverse polyclonal response may matter. The three-group TCR overlap response model was described as speculative and requiring prospective validation. After dendritic cell vaccination, a higher estimated pretreatment TIL content predicted longer time to progression and overall survival. The cohort was small and heterogeneous, few patients had complete blood and tumor sets, and even fewer had initial-recurrent tumor pairs.

Trimming accounts for 6 bases at V and 6 bases at J, while the number of junction bases matched to no gene is 11. The CDR3 spans 15 residues, from the cysteine through the phenylalanine. Only CDR3 DNA remains: 45 bases, in frame from the first base. CDR1 and CDR2 are read off the germline V gene as ENHRY and SYGVKD. TCRB CDR3 regions were amplified from about 2 ug genomic DNA, or all available DNA if less, using the immunoSEQ assay. The multiplex PCR employed 60 forward primers targeting TCR V beta segments and 13 reverse primers targeting J beta segments. Synthetic control templates were spiked into each sample at limiting dilution to estimate reads per starting template. Reads of 87 bp were generated by sequencing on the Illumina HiSeq System. Regarding the original processing steps: To remove PCR and sequencing errors, closely related sequences were merged with a nearest neighbor algorithm. TCR overlap was defined as the percentage of unique tumor TCR beta sequences that were also present in the same patient's peripheral blood. TCRdb took this table from immuneACCESS and kept in-frame rearrangements with V and J called. Such tables lack part of the clones; where checked against another copy, unresolved V genes explain under half of the gap, and the rest is unexplained. Clonal size and the V and J genes are those of that table, whereas D and trimming came from the DNA. The sample table shows 50,000 to 70,000 clones, and approximately 83% are seen once. The ten largest make up 15% to 19% of the sample.

About this clone itself: The antigen it binds to is not known. No per-base quality is available; no much larger clone lies one base away.

What this sample's time point label stands for: after dendritic cell vaccination, including at tumor progression/relapse. To be selected, patients needed enough residual fresh-frozen tumor tissue and more than two years of available survival data. Molecular status otherwise varied across the glioblastoma patients, but none of them carried an isocitrate dehydrogenase mutation. PBMC were collected before vaccination, two weeks after the third vaccination, and at tumor progression if tumor progression occurred. The Qiagen DNeasy Blood extraction Kit was used to extract genomic DNA. The sequences come from blood, collected after dendritic cell vaccination. This TCR was sampled from a human donor with glioblastoma. The rearrangement joined TRBV10-3 to TRBJ2-1; TRBD2 lines up with 7 middle nucleotides. The DNA sequence is TGTGCCATCAGCGCGGGACTATCCCGTACCAATGAGCAGTTCTTC. Translated, it reads CAISAGLSRTNEQFF.